These T cell receptor beta chains were read from a single sample in a study of T cell responses to AZD1222 COVID-19 vaccine. Clones were sequenced by immunoSEQ multiplex PCR, and TCRdb holds only the in-frame ones, with some missing. Of some 130,000 clones in the sample, over 75% are singletons; the top ten hold 7.9%. The specimen was peripheral blood, collected 28 days after the second dose of the MenACWY control vaccine. All receptors come from an adult who received the MenACWY meningococcal vaccine as a control. CDR3s leave out the opening cysteine and the closing phenylalanine or tryptophan.

j_gene	v_gene	CDR3aa
TRBJ2-7	TRBV4-2	ASSQGLASYEQY
TRBJ2-5	TRBV18	ASSPIQGETQY
TRBJ1-2	TRBV6-5	ASTDRVAGYT
TRBJ1-1	TRBV6-5	ASRKRTEAF
TRBJ1-1	TRBV20-1	SARWQDEAF
TRBJ2-4	TRBV5-4	AASQDRPDRAKNIQY
TRBJ2-1	TRBV29-1	SVEGNHGTPSEQF
TRBJ2-1	TRBV5-1	ASSLEASGGYNEQF
TRBJ2-1	TRBV7-8	ASSTTGGRGGNEQF
TRBJ2-2	TRBV6-5	ASSYLLAGHTGELF
TRBJ2-3	TRBV19	ASTAGGGTQY
TRBJ2-7	TRBV29-1	SGQEGEQY
TRBJ1-6	TRBV6-5	ASSYPGQNSPLH
TRBJ1-1	TRBV28	ASSPTTGGVTEAF
TRBJ1-5	TRBV19	ASSFRDRGVNQPQH
TRBJ1-2	TRBV11-2	ASRRDSNYGYT
TRBJ1-1	TRBV18	ASSPRTAMNTEAF
TRBJ1-1	TRBV19	ASSIARLMNTEAF
TRBJ2-7	TRBV9	ASSVGGSAYEQY
TRBJ2-1	TRBV15	ATSRGGSDGSNEQF
TRBJ1-2	TRBV6-5	ASSYSTQTYGYT
TRBJ1-3	TRBV28	ASSRWAGVNTIY
TRBJ2-3	TRBV5-1	ASSFASNPTDTQY
TRBJ1-5	TRBV28	ASKPMERQGHQPQH
TRBJ1-1	TRBV2	ASTLGGKNTEAF
TRBJ1-1	TRBV2	ASRPRGGLGTNTEAF
TRBJ1-5	TRBV5-1	ASSFGGNNQPQH
TRBJ2-5	TRBV9	ASSVGGNQETQY
TRBJ1-2	TRBV29-1	SVGQGDGYGYT
TRBJ1-6	TRBV27	ASSPSQLSYNSPLH
TRBJ1-1	TRBV28	ASSLTTGNTEAF
TRBJ1-4	TRBV5-1	ASSQRTGGNEKLF
TRBJ2-7	TRBV24-1	ATSDPTSGRAGEQY
TRBJ2-5	TRBV7-7	ASSLGPTGRETQY
TRBJ2-7	TRBV2	ASSVLGDGEQY
TRBJ1-5	TRBV5-1	ASSLGADTLPQH
TRBJ2-4	TRBV5-1	ASSLPLDSQKNIQY
TRBJ2-2	TRBV29-1	SVEIFAQGNTGELF
TRBJ1-1	TRBV9	ASSVVEGTEAF
TRBJ2-3	TRBV7-9	ASSGDIYTQY
TRBJ2-5	TRBV30	AWSVRPAGLAGRETQY
TRBJ1-6	TRBV7-9	ASSPGGGGSPLH